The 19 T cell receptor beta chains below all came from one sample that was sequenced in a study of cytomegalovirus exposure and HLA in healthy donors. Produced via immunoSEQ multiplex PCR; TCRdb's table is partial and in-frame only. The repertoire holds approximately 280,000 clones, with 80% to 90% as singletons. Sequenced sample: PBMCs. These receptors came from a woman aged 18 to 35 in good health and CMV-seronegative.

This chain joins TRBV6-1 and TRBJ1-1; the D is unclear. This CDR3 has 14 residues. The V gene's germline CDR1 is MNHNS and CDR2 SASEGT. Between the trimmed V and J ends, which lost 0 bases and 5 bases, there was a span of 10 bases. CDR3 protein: CASSEAMGRTEAFF. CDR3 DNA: TGTGCCAGCAGTGAAGCAATGGGGAGGACTGAAGCTTTCTTT.

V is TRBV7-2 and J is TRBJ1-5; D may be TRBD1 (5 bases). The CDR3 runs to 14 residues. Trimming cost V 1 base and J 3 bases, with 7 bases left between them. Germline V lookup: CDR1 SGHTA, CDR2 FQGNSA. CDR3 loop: CASSLGQHNQPQHF. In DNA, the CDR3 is TGTGCCAGCAGCTTAGGACAGCACAATCAGCCCCAGCATTTT.

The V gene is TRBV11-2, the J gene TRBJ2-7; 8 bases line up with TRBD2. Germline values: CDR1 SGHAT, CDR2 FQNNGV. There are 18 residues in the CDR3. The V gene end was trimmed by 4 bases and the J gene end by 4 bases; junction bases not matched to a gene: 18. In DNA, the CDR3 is TGTGCCAGCAGCTCCCTCCGGGGGGGGCGCAAGATACGTTACGAGCAGTACTTC. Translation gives CASSSLRGGRKIRYEQYF.

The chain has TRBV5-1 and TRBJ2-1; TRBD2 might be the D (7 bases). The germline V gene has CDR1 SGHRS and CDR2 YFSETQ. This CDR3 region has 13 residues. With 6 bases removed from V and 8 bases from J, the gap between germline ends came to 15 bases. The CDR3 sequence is CASNWAGADEQFF. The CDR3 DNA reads TGCGCCAGCAATTGGGCGGGGGCCGATGAGCAGTTCTTC.

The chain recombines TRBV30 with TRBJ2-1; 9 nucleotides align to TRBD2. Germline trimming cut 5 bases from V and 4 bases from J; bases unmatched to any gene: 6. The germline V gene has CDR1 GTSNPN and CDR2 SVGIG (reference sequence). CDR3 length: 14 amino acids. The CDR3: CAWWTSVPYNEQFF. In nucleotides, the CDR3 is TGTGCCTGGTGGACTAGCGTGCCTTACAATGAGCAGTTCTTC.

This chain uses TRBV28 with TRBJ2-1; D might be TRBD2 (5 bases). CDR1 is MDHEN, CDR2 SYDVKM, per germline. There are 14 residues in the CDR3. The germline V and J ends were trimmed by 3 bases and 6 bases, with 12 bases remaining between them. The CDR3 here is CASSFLGSGNEQFF. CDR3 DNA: TGTGCCAGCAGTTTCCTGGGGAGTGGCAATGAGCAGTTCTTC.

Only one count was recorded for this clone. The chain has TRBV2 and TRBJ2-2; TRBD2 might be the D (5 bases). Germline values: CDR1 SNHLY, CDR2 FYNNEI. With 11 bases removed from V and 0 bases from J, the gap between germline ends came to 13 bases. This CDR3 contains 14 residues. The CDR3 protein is CAGLAGANTGELFF. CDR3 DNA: TGTGCCGGTCTGGCGGGCGCGAACACCGGGGAGCTGTTTTTT.

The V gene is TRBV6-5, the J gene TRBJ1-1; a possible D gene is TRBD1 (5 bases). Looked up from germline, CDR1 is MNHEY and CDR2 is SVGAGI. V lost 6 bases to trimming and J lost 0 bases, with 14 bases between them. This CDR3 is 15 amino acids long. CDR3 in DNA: TGTGCCAGCAGCCTTTCGGAGGGGTTGAACACTGAAGCTTTCTTT. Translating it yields CASSLSEGLNTEAFF.

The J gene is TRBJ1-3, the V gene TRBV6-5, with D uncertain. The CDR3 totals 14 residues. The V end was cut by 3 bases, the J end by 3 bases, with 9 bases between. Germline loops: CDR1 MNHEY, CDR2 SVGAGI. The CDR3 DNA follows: TGTGCCAGCAGTTATCAGGAAAGTGGAAACACCATATATTTT. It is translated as CASSYQESGNTIYF.

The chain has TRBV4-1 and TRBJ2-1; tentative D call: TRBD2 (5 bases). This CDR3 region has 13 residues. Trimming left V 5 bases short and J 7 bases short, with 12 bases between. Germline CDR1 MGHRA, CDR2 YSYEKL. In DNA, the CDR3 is TGCGCCAGCAGCTCATTATCGGGGAATGAGCAGTTCTTC. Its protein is CASSSLSGNEQFF.

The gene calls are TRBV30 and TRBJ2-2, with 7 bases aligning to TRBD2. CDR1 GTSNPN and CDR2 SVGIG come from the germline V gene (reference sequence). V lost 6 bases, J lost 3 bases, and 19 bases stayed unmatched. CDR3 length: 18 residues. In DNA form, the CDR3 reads TGTGCCTGTAAGAGGGCGCGGGAGTTCCCCCCTGACACCGGGGAGCTGTTTTTT. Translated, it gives CACKRAREFPPDTGELFF. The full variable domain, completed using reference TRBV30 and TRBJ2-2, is SQTIHQWPATLVQPVGSPLSLECTVEGTSNPNLYWYRQAAGRGLQLLFYSVGIGQISSEVPQNLSASRPQDRQFILSSKKLLLSDSGFYLCACKRAREFPPDTGELFFGEGSRLTVL.

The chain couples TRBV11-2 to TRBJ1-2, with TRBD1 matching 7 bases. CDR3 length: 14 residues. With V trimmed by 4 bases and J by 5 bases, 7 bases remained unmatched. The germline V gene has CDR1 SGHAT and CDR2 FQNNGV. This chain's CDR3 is CASSSSGQIYGYTF. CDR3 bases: TGTGCCAGCAGCTCATCGGGACAGATTTATGGCTACACCTTC.

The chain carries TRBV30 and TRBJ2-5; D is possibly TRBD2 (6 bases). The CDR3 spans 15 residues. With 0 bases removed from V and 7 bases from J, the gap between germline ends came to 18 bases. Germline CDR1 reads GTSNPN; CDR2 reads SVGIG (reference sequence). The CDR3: CAWSVGGTSIRTQYF. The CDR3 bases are TGTGCCTGGAGTGTCGGAGGGACTTCTATAAGGACCCAGTACTTC.

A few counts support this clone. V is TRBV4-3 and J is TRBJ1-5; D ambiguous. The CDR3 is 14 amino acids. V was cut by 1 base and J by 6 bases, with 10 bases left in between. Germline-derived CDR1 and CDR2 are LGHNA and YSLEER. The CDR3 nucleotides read TGCGCCAGCAGCCAAGCTCAGGAACCTCAGCCCCAGCATTTT. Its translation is CASSQAQEPQPQHF.

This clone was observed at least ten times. CDR3 coding DNA: TGTGCCAGCAGCCAGCGAACCTACAATGAGCAGTTCTTC. It yields the protein CASSQRTYNEQFF. This chain uses TRBV7-7 with TRBJ2-1, with D unclear. Germline V lookup: CDR1 SSHAT, CDR2 FNYEAQ (reference sequence). The CDR3 is 13 residues long. Trimming stripped 5 bases from V and 2 bases from J, with 7 bases between.

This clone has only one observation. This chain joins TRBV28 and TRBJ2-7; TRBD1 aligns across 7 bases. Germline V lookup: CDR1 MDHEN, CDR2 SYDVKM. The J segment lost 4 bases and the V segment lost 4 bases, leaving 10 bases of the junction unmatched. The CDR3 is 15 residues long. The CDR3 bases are TGTGCCAGCAGTTACCACAACAGGGGATCGTACGAGCAGTACTTC. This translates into CASSYHNRGSYEQYF. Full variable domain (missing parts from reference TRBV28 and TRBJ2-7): DVKVTQSSRYLVKRTGEKVFLECVQDMDHENMFWYRQDPGLGLRLIYFSYDVKMKEKGDIPEGYSVSREKKERFSLILESASTNQTSMYLCASSYHNRGSYEQYFGPGTRLTVT.

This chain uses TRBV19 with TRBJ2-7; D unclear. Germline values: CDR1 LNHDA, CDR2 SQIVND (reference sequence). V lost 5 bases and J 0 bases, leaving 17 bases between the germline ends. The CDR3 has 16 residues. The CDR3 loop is CASSPPLTHTSYEQYF. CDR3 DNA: TGTGCCAGTAGTCCGCCCCTTACGCACACCTCCTACGAGCAGTACTTC.

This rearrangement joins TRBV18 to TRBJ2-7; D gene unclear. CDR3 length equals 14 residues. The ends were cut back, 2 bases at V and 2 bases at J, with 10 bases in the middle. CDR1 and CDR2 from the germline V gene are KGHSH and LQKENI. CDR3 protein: CASSPTDTTYEQYF. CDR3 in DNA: TGTGCCAGCTCACCAACAGATACCACCTACGAGCAGTACTTC.

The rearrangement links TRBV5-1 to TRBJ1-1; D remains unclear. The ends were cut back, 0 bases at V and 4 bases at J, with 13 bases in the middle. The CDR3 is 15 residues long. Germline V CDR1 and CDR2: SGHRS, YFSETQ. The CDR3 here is CASSLVVAGSTEAFF. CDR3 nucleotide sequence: TGCGCCAGCAGCTTGGTTGTTGCGGGCAGCACTGAAGCTTTCTTT.